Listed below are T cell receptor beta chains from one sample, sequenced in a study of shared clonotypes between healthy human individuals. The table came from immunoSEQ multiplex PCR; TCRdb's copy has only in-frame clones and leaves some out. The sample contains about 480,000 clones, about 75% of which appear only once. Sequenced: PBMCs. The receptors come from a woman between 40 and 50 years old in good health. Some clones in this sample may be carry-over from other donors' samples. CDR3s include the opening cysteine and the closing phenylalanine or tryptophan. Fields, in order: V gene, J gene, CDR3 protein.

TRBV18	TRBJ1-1	CASSPYPSGTEAFF
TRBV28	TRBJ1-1	CASSLGGAGVSTEAFF
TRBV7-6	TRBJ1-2	CASSSRGGYGYTF
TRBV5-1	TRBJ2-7	CASSKTRDSYEQYF
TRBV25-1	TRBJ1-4	CASSGSPNEKLFF
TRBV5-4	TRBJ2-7	CAASVGGSRVEQYF
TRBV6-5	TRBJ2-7	CASSFAGTGAYEQYF
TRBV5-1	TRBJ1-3	CASSLLSSSGNTIYF
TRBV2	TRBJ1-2	CASTPRTGSIGYGYTF
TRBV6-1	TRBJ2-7	CASSASIWAREQYF
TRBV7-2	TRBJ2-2	CASSFLAGRDGELFF
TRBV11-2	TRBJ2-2	CASSFLSGVTGELFF
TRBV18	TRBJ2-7	CASSPQRLGSESEQYF
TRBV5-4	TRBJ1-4	CAFRQATNEKLFF
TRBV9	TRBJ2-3	CASSVAHTGRVTQYF
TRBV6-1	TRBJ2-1	CASSEADRRYNEQFF
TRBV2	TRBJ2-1	CASRYGEADEQFF
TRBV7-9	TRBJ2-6	CASSLAAWDSGANVLTF
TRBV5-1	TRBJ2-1	CASSLPGQGAVEQFF
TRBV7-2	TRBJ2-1	CASSLSAGWGGEQFF
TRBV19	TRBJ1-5	CASSIRGQGSQPQHF
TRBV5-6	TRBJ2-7	CASSVPGQGGYEQYF
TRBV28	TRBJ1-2	CASSEPGQGTYGYTF
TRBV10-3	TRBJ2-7	CAISEVASGSHEQYF
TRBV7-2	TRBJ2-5	CASSLTSGGQETQYF
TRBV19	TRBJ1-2	CASSGQLGDYGYTF
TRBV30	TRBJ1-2	CAWTGGAKGYTF
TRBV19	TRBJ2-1	CASTMTSGYNEQFF
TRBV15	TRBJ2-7	CATSRSGSRYEQYF
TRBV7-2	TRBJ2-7	CASSLASSGAYEQYF
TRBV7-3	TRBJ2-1	CASSLTGHTNEQFF
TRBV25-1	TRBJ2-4	CASSTQGEINIQYF
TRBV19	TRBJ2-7	CASSIGTELTYEQYF
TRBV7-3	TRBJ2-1	CASSLGGPLMIEQFF
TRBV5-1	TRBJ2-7	CASSVTGGQSYEQYF
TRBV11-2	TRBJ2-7	CASSLDRGTYEQYF
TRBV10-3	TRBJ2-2	CAIGQDRGTSNTGELFF